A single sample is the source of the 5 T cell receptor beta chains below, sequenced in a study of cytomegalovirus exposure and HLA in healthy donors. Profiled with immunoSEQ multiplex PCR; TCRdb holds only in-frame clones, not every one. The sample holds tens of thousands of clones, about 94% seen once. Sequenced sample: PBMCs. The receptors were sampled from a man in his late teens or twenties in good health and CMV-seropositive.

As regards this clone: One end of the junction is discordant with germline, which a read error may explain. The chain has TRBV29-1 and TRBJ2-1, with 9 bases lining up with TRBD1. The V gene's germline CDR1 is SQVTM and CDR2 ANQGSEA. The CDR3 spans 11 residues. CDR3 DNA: TGCAGCCTTGAGTGGGGACAGGGTCAGTTCTTC. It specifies CSLEWGQGQFF.

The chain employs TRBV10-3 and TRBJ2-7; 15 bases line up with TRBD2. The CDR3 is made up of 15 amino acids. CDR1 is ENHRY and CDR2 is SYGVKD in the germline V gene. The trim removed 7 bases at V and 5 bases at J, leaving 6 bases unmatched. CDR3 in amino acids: CAINGLAGGRNEQYF. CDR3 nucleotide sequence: TGTGCCATCAACGGACTAGCGGGGGGGCGGAACGAGCAGTACTTC.

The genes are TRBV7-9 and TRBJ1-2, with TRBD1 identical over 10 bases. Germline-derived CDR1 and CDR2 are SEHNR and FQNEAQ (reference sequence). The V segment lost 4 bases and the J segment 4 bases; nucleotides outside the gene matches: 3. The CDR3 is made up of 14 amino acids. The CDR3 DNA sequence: TGTGCCAGCAGCTCGGGACAGGGGCGCTATGGCTACACCTTC. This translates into CASSSGQGRYGYTF.

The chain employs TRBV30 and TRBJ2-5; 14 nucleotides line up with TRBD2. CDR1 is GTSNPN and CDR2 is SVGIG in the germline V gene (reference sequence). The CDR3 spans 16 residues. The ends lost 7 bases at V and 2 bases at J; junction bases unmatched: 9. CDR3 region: CAFSKGLAGGQETQYF. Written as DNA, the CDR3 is TGTGCCTTCTCAAAAGGACTAGCGGGGGGACAAGAGACCCAGTACTTC.

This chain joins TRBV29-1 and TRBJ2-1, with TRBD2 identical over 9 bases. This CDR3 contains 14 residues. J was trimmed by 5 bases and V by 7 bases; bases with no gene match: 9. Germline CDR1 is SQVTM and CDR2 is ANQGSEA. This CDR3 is CSAWASGKDNEQFF. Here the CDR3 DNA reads TGCAGCGCATGGGCTAGCGGGAAAGACAATGAGCAGTTCTTC.